The sequence of this TCR beta chain was determined in a study of identical twins. Using its own MiXCR run on the 5' RACE reads, TCRdb lists one record per CDR3 protein. The sample comprises 500,000 to 600,000 distinct CDR3 sequences, 20% to 25% of which are singletons, and 0.8% to 1% rests with the top ten. The same specimen was also included in a second study, on T cells expressing NK-cell markers. That work states: In the group of eight sequenced donors, seven were HCMV-seropositive and one was seronegative.

Input material: CD4+ T cells sorted from blood. This TCR was recovered from a woman younger than 35 in good health.

The CDR3 sequence is CASSYGQGGGQETQYF. As DNA, the CDR3 is TGTGCCAGCAGTTACGGGCAGGGGGGAGGGCAAGAGACCCAGTACTTC. The chain has TRBV6-5 and TRBJ2-5; D may be TRBD1 or TRBD2 (7 bases each). With 2 bases removed from V and 2 bases from J, the gap between germline ends came to 15 bases. This CDR3 region has 16 residues. In germline, CDR1 is MNHEY, CDR2 SVGAGI.